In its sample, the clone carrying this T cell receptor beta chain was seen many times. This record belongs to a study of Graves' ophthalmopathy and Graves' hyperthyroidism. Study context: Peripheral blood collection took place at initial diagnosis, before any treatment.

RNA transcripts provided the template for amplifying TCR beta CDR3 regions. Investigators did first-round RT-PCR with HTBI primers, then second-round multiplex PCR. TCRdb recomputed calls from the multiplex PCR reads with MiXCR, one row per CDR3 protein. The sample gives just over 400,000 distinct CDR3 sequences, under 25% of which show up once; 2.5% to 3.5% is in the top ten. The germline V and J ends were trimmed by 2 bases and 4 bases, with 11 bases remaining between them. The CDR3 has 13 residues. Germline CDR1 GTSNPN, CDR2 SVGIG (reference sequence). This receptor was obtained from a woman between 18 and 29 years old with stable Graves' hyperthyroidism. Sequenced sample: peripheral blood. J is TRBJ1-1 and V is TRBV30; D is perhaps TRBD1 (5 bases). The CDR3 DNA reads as TGTGCCTGGAGTAGCGGGAGGGGCACTGAAGCTTTCTTT. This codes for CAWSSGRGTEAFF.